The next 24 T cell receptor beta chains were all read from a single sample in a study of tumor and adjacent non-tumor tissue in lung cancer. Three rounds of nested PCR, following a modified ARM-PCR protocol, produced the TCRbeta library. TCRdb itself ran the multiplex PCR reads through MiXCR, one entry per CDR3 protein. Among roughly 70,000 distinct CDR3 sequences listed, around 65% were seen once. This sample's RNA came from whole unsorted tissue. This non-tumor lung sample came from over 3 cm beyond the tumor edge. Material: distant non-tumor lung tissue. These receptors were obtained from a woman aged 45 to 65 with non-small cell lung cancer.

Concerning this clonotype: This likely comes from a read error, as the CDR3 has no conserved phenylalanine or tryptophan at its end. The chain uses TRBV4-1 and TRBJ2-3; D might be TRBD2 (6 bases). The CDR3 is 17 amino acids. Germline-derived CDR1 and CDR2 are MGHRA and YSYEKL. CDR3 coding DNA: TGCGCCAGGAGCCGGAAAGAGGGCGGGACTAGCACAGATACGCAGTATGTT. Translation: CARSRKEGGTSTDTQYV.

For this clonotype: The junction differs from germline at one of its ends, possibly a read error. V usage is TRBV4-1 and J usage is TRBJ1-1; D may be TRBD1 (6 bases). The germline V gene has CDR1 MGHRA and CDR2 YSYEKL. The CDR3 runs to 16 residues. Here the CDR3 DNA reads TGCGCCAGTGGCCAAGATCGTTACAGGGCGAACACTGAAGCTTCCTTT. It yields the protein CASGQDRYRANTEASF.

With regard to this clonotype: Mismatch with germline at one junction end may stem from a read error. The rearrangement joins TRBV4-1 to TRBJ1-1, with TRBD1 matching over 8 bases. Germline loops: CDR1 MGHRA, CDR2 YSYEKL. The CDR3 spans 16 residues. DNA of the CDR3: TGCGCCAGTAGCCATGATCTCTACAGGGGGAACACTGAAGCCTTCTTT. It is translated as CASSHDLYRGNTEAFF.

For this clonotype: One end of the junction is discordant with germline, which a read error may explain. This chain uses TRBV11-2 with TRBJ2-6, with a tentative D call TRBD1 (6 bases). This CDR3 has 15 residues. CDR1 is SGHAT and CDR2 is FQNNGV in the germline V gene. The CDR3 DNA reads TGTGCTAGCAGCTTGTTAAGCTATGGGGACAATGTCCTGACTTTC. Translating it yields CASSLLSYGDNVLTF.

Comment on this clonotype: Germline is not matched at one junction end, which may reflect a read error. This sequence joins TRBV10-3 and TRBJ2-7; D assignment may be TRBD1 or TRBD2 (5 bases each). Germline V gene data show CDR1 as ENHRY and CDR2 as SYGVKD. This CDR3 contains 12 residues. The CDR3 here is CGISADGTQQYF. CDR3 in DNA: TGTGGCATCAGTGCCGACGGGACCCAGCAGTACTTC.

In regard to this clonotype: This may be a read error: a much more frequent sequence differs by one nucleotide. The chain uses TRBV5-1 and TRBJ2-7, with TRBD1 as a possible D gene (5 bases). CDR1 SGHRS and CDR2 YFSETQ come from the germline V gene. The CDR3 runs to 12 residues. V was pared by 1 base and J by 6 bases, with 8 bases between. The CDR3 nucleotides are TGCGCCAGCAGCTTGACAGGAGTCGAGCAGTACTTC. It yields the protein CASSLTGVEQYF.

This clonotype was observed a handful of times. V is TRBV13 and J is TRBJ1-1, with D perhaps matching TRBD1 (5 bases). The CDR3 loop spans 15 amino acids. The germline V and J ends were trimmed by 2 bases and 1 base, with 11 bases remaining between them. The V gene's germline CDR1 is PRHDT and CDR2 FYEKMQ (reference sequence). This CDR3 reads CASSLRDLANTEAFF. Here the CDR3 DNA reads TGTGCCAGCAGCTTAAGGGACCTTGCGAACACTGAAGCTTTCTTT.

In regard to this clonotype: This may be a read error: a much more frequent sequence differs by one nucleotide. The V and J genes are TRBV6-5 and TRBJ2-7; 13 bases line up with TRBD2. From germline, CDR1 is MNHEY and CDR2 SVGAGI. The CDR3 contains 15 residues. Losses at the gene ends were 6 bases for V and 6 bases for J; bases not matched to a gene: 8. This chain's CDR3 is CASRSTSGRVTEQYF. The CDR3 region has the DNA TGTGCCAGCAGGAGTACTAGCGGGAGGGTGACCGAGCAGTACTTC.

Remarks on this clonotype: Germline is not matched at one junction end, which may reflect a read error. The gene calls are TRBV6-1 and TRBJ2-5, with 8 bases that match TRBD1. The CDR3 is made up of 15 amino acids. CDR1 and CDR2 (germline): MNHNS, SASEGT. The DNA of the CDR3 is TGTACCAGCAGCCGGCGGACAGGGTCTAGGGAGACCCAGTACTTC. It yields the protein CTSSRRTGSRETQYF.

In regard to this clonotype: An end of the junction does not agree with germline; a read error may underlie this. CDR3 sequence: CAWRRTGDNEQLF. CDR3 nucleotide sequence: TGTGCCTGGAGGAGGACAGGGGACAATGAGCAGCTCTTC. The rearrangement links TRBV30 to TRBJ2-1; 9 bases agree with TRBD1. CDR3 length: 13 residues. The germline gives CDR1 GTSNPN, CDR2 SVGIG (reference sequence).

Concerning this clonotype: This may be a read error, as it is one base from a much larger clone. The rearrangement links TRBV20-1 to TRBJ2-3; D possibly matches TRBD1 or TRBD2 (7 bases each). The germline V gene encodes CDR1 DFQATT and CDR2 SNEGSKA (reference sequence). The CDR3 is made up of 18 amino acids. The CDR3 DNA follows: TGCAGTGCTAGAGATCCAACAGCGGGACAGAAAAGCACAGATATGCAGTATTTT. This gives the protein CSARDPTAGQKSTDMQYF.

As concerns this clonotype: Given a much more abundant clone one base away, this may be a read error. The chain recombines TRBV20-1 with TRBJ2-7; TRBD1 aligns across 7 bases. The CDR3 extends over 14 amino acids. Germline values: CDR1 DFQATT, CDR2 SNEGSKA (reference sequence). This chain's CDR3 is CCARDVGTAYEQYF. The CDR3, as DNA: TGCTGTGCTAGAGATGTAGGGACAGCCTACGAGCAGTACTTC.

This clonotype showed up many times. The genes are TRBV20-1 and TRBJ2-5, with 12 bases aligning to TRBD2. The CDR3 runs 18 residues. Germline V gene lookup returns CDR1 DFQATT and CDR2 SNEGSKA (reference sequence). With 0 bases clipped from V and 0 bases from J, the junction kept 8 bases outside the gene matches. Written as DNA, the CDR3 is TGCAGTGCTAGAGATTGGACTAGCGGGACCGCGTACCAAGAGACCCAGTACTTC. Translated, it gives CSARDWTSGTAYQETQYF.

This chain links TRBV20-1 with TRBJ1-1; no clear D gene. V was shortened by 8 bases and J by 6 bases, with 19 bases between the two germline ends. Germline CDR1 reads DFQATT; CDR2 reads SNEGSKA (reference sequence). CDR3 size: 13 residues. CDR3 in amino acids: CSPLGTLKPEAFF. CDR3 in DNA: TGCAGTCCCCTAGGAACTCTTAAACCTGAAGCTTTCTTT.

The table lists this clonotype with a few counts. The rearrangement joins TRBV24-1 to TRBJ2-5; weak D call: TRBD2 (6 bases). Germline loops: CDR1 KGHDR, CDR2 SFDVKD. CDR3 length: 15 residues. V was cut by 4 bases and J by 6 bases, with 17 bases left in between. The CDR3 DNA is TGTGCCACCAGTGAAGGGAGCGGGTCCCAGAAGACCCAGTACTTC. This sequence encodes CATSEGSGSQKTQYF.

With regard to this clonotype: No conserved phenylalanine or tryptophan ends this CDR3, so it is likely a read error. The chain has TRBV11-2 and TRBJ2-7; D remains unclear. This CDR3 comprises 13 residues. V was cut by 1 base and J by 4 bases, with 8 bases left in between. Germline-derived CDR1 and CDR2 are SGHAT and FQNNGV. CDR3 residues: CASSLVARYEQYL. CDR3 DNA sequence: TGTGCCAGCAGCTTAGTGGCTAGATACGAGCAGTACTTA.

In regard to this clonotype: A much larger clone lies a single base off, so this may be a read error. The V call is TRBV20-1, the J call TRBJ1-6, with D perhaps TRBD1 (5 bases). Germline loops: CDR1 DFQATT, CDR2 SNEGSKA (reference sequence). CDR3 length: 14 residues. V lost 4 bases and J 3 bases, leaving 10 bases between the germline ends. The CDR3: CSAIDSYYNSPLHF. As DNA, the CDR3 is TGCAGTGCTATAGACAGCTACTATAATTCACCCCTCCACTTT.

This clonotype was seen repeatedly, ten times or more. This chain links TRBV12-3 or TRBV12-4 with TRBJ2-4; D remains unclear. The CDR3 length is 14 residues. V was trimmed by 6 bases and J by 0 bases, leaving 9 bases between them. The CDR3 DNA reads TGTGCCAGCAGCGCACAACTAGCCAAAAACATTCAGTACTTC. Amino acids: CASSAQLAKNIQYF.

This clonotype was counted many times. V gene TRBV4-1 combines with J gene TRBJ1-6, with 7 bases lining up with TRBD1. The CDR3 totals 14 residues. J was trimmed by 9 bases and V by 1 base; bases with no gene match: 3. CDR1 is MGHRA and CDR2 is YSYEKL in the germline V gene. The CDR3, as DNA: TGCGCCAGCAGCCAAGGACAGGGAACTTCACCCCTCCACTTT. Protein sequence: CASSQGQGTSPLHF.

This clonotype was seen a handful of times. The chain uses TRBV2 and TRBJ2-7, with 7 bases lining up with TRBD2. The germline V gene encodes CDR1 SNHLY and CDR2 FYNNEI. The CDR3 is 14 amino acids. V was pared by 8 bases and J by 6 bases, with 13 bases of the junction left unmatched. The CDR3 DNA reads TGTGCCAGCCAACGGGAGGCACTCGGGGGCGAGCAGTACTTC. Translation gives CASQREALGGEQYF.

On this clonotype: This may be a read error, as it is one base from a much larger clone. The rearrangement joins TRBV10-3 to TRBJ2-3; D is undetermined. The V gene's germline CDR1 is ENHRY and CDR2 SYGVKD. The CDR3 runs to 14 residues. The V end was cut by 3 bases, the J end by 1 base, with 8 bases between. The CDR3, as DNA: TGTGCCATCAGTGAATACAGCTGCACAGATACGCAGTATTTT. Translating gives CAISEYSCTDTQYF.

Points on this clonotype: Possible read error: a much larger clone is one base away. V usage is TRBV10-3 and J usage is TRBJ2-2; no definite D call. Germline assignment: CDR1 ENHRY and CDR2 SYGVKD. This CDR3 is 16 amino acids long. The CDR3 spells CVISDLGQTNTGELFF. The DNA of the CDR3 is TGTGTCATCAGTGATTTAGGTCAGACGAACACCGGGGAGCTGTTTTTT.

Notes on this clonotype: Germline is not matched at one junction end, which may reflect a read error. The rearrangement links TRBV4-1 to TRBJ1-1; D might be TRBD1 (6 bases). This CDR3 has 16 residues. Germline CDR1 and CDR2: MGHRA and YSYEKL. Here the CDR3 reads CASGQDRYRENTEAFF. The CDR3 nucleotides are TGCGCCAGCGGCCAAGATCGATACAGGGAGAACACTGAAGCTTTCTTT.

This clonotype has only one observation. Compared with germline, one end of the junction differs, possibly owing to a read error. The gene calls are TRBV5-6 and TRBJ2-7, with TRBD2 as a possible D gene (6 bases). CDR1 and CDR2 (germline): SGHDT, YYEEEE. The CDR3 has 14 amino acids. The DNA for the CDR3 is TGTGCCAGCTGCGAGACGGGGGTTCCCTACGAGCAGTGCTTC. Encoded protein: CASCETGVPYEQCF.